These 5 T cell receptor beta chains originate from one sample sequenced in a study of cytomegalovirus exposure and HLA in healthy donors. Repertoires were generated with immunoSEQ multiplex PCR, while TCRdb's copy carries only in-frame clones and drops some. Among 85,000 to 90,000 clones listed, around 96% were seen once. The sequenced sample was PBMCs. These receptors all stem from a man between 18 and 29 years old in good health and CMV-seronegative.

The chain carries TRBV10-3 and TRBJ2-5, with D tentatively TRBD2 (5 bases). V dropped 5 bases and J dropped 3 bases, with 13 bases sitting between them. From germline, CDR1 is ENHRY and CDR2 SYGVKD. There are 14 residues in the CDR3. CDR3 sequence reads: CAISSKGREETQYF. The CDR3, as DNA: TGTGCCATCAGTTCCAAAGGGAGAGAAGAGACCCAGTACTTC.

V and J are TRBV4-1 and TRBJ1-5; TRBD1 might be the D (6 bases). The V and J ends lost 3 bases and 1 base respectively, with 10 bases between them. The CDR3 has 15 residues. Germline V gives CDR1 MGHRA, CDR2 YSYEKL. CDR3 protein: CASSHVQGSNQPQHF. The DNA of the CDR3 is TGCGCCAGCAGCCACGTACAGGGAAGCAATCAGCCCCAGCATTTT.

This chain uses TRBV7-2 with TRBJ2-1; TRBD2 matches 11 bases. Germline V gene data show CDR1 as SGHTA and CDR2 as FQGNSA. V lost 5 bases, J lost 0 bases, and 3 bases stayed unmatched. This CDR3 comprises 16 residues. CDR3 in amino acids: CASSITSGSSYNEQFF. The DNA of the CDR3 is TGTGCCAGCAGCATAACTAGCGGGAGCTCCTACAATGAGCAGTTCTTC.

This clone has just one count. The chain links TRBV4-2 to TRBJ2-7; unclear D gene. This CDR3 has 15 amino acids. Trimming took off 1 base at V and 3 bases at J, with 13 bases between the two ends. Germline CDR1 reads LGHNA; CDR2 reads YNFKEQ. Here the CDR3 reads CASSQGWVADYEQYF. Here the CDR3 DNA reads TGTGCCAGCAGCCAAGGGTGGGTCGCGGACTACGAGCAGTACTTC.

CDR3 amino acids: CASGLWLGEGNQPQHF. The DNA of the CDR3 is TGTGCTAGTGGTTTGTGGCTAGGGGAAGGCAATCAGCCCCAGCATTTT. The chain links TRBV12-5 to TRBJ1-5; D is possibly TRBD1 (5 bases). Germline loops: CDR1 LGHNT, CDR2 FRNRAP. V was clipped by 2 bases and J by 2 bases, with 13 bases between them. The CDR3 runs 16 residues. Full variable domain (outside the CDR3, taken from reference TRBV12-5 and TRBJ1-5): DARVTQTPRHKVTEMGQEVTMRCQPILGHNTVFWYRQTMMQGLELLAYFRNRAPLDDSGMPKDRFSAEMPDATLATLKIQPSEPRDSAVYFCASGLWLGEGNQPQHFGDGTRLSIL.